A selection of T cell receptor beta chains follows, all from one sample in a study of human T cells and chemical hapten exposure. A single record per CDR3 protein comes from TCRdb applying MiXCR to the RACE reads. This table holds around 380,000 distinct CDR3 sequences, 5.5% found once. Sequenced material: whole blood, taken in connection with sensitization to the hapten diphenylcyclopropenone (DPC). Receptors were obtained from a woman younger than 30 with alopecia areata. Some clones in this sample may be carry-over from other donors' samples. The CDR3 runs from the conserved cysteine through the conserved F or W. Fields, in order: D gene, clone size, J gene, V gene, CDR3 protein, CDR3 DNA. The D gene is left open where the match is weak. A clone size is listed for some rows: how often the clone was seen (once, few, many), or a class if it is expanded.

d_gene: .; abundance: .; j_gene: TRBJ1-5; v_gene: TRBV6-6; CDR3aa: CASSSGLGNQPQHF; CDR3nt: TGTGCCAGCAGCAGCGGACTCGGCAATCAGCCCCAGCATTTT
d_gene: TRBD1; abundance: many; j_gene: TRBJ1-5; v_gene: TRBV6-6; CDR3aa: CASSPGQGFSNQPQHF; CDR3nt: TGTGCCAGCAGTCCGGGACAGGGTTTTAGCAATCAGCCCCAGCATTTT
d_gene: .; abundance: few; j_gene: TRBJ2-2; v_gene: TRBV2; CDR3aa: CASSERMKAGRGTGELFF; CDR3nt: TGTGCCAGCAGTGAAAGAATGAAGGCGGGGCGTGGCACCGGGGAGCTGTTTTTT
d_gene: .; abundance: few; j_gene: TRBJ2-2; v_gene: TRBV7-6; CDR3aa: CASSATSNTGELFF; CDR3nt: TGTGCCAGCAGCGCAACCTCTAACACCGGGGAGCTGTTTTTT
d_gene: .; abundance: many; j_gene: TRBJ2-4; v_gene: TRBV5-1; CDR3aa: CASSLAATVNIQYF; CDR3nt: TGCGCCAGCAGCTTGGCCGCGACAGTAAACATTCAGTACTTC
d_gene: TRBD1; abundance: few; j_gene: TRBJ2-7; v_gene: TRBV18; CDR3aa: CASSTTGTAHEQYF; CDR3nt: TGTGCCAGCTCCACTACCGGGACAGCGCACGAGCAGTACTTC
d_gene: TRBD1; abundance: few; j_gene: TRBJ2-7; v_gene: TRBV10-3; CDR3aa: CAISGTGGLLYEQYF; CDR3nt: TGTGCCATCAGTGGGACAGGGGGCCTATTGTATGAGCAGTACTTC
d_gene: TRBD1; abundance: .; j_gene: TRBJ1-1; v_gene: TRBV3-1; CDR3aa: CASSPPRQGGEAFF; CDR3nt: TGTGCCAGCAGCCCCCCGAGGCAGGGGGGTGAAGCTTTCTTT
d_gene: .; abundance: .; j_gene: TRBJ2-7; v_gene: TRBV7-2; CDR3aa: CASSLSFYEQYF; CDR3nt: TGTGCCAGCAGCTTATCATTCTACGAGCAGTACTTC
d_gene: TRBD1; abundance: few; j_gene: TRBJ2-2; v_gene: TRBV20-1; CDR3aa: CSARDLQGGHSGELFF; CDR3nt: TGCAGTGCTAGAGATCTACAGGGGGGCCACTCCGGGGAGCTGTTTTTT